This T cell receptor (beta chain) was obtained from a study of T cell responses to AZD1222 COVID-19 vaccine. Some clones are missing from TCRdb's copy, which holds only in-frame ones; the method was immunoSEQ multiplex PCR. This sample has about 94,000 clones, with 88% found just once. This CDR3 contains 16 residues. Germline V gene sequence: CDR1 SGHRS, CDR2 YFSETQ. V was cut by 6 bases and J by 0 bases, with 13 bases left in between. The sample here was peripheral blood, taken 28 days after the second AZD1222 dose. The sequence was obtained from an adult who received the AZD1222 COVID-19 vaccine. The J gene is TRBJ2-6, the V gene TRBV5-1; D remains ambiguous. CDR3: CASTLGNFSGANVLTF. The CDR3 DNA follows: TGCGCCAGCACCCTTGGTAACTTCTCTGGGGCCAACGTCCTGACTTTC.